Listed below are T cell receptor beta chains from one sample, sequenced in a study of T cells in Graves' hyperthyroidism and ophthalmopathy. TCRdb recomputed calls from the multiplex PCR reads with MiXCR, one row per CDR3 protein. The table includes a few hundred thousand distinct CDR3 sequences, 13% detected once. The sequencing input was blood. These receptors were taken from a man aged 25 to 45 with Graves' hyperthyroidism that later progressed to Graves' ophthalmopathy. Each CDR3 is given with its conserved first and last residue. D genes are given only for firm matches. Rows give clone size only sometimes, using once, few, many, or a class for an expanded clone.

V gene	J gene	CDR3 length	D gene	clone size	CDR3 DNA	CDR3 protein
TRBV14	TRBJ2-7	14	-	-	TGTGCCAGCAGCCAACTAAGGGGGAGCGGACAGCAGTACTTC	CASSQLRGSGQQYF
TRBV6-2/TRBV6-3	TRBJ2-2	15	TRBD1	few	TGTGCCAGCAGTTACTCGGGGACAGGTCCCGGGGAGCTGTTTTTT	CASSYSGTGPGELFF
TRBV3-1	TRBJ1-6	12	-	-	TGTGCCAGCAGCCAAGGAAGGTCACCCCTCCACTTT	CASSQGRSPLHF
TRBV20-1	TRBJ1-3	14	-	-	TGCAGTGCTCCTAGAGCCCAATTTGGAAACACCATATATTTT	CSAPRAQFGNTIYF
TRBV6-6	TRBJ1-2	14	-	few	TGTGCCAGCAGTTACTCGGCCGCGAACTATGGCTACACCTTC	CASSYSAANYGYTF
TRBV18	TRBJ2-7	17	TRBD1	many	TGTGCCAGCTCACCCCCCTTTTCAGGGGGAAGGGCGTACGAGCAGTACTTC	CASSPPFSGGRAYEQYF
TRBV27	TRBJ1-2	15	-	many	TGTGCCAGCAGTTTATCTTTCCAGGCCCCCTATGGCTACACCTTC	CASSLSFQAPYGYTF
TRBV7-6	TRBJ1-1	15	-	-	TGTGCCAGCAGCTTAATTGGAGGGGGAGGTACTGAAGCTTTCTTT	CASSLIGGGGTEAFF
TRBV12-3/TRBV12-4	TRBJ1-1	15	-	many	TGTGCCAGCAGCCCAGCACGGAAAGGGTACACTGAAGCTTTCTTT	CASSPARKGYTEAFF
TRBV2	TRBJ2-4	16	TRBD1	-	TGTGCCAGCAGTTATAGTCCAGGGGGAGCCAAAAACATTCAGTACTTC	CASSYSPGGAKNIQYF
TRBV29-1	TRBJ2-1	12	-	-	TGCAGCGTTGGGCCATGGGGCAATGAGCAGTTCTTC	CSVGPWGNEQFF
TRBV28	TRBJ1-2	14	TRBD1	many	TGTGCCAGCAGTCTGCGACAGGGAGGCTATGGCTACACCTTC	CASSLRQGGYGYTF
TRBV5-1	TRBJ1-6	15	-	-	TGCGCCAGCAGCTTTAGCGACTCCCCGAATTCACCCCTCCACTTT	CASSFSDSPNSPLHF
TRBV2	TRBJ1-5	16	TRBD1	many	TGTGCCAGCAGTGATTGGACAGGGACCCGCAATCAGCCCCAGCATTTT	CASSDWTGTRNQPQHF
TRBV12-3/TRBV12-4	TRBJ1-2	12	-	many	TGTGCCAGCACACCTGGGGGCTATGGCTACACCTTC	CASTPGGYGYTF
TRBV7-9	TRBJ1-3	14	-	-	TGTGCCAGCAGCTCCAACAGGGCTGGAAACACCATATATTTT	CASSSNRAGNTIYF
TRBV15	TRBJ2-7	14	TRBD1	many	TGTGCCACCAGCAGGGACAGGGGGAGGTACGAGCAGTACTTC	CATSRDRGRYEQYF
TRBV7-9	TRBJ2-5	15	-	many	TGTGCCAGCAGCTCCCCCGGCCAAGCGGAAGAGACCCAGTACTTC	CASSSPGQAEETQYF
TRBV4-2	TRBJ2-7	13	TRBD2	-	TGTGCCAGCAGCCCCGGGGAGGGCTACGAGCAGTACTTC	CASSPGEGYEQYF
TRBV4-1	TRBJ1-3	16	-	-	TGCGCCAGCAGCCAAGATCGGCGGAACTCTGGAAACACCATATATTTT	CASSQDRRNSGNTIYF
TRBV5-6	TRBJ2-5	14	TRBD2	many	TGTGCCAGCAACGGACTAGCGGGGGAAGAGACCCAGTACTTC	CASNGLAGEETQYF
TRBV5-5	TRBJ1-3	13	-	few	TGTGCCAGCCGACGAGGGGTCGGAAACACCATATATTTT	CASRRGVGNTIYF
TRBV11-3	TRBJ1-1	14	-	many	TGTGCCAGCAGCTTAATGTCGGAGAACACTGAAGCTTTCTTT	CASSLMSENTEAFF
TRBV3-1	TRBJ2-5	14	-	many	TGTGCCAGCGCAGATCCATACCTCCAAGAGACCCAGTACTTC	CASADPYLQETQYF
TRBV27	TRBJ2-7	15	-	many	TGTGCCAGCAGCCCGATTAAGAGGGAACGCTACGAGCAGTACTTC	CASSPIKRERYEQYF
TRBV2	TRBJ2-1	12	-	many	TGTGCCAGCACGAACCCAGTTTCTGAGCAGTTCTTC	CASTNPVSEQFF
TRBV29-1	TRBJ1-4	13	TRBD1	few	TGCAGCGCCCAGGGACAGGGTTCCGAAAAACTGTTTTTT	CSAQGQGSEKLFF
TRBV20-1	TRBJ2-5	12	-	-	TGCAGTGCTAGTCGTCTACAAGAGACCCAGTACTTC	CSASRLQETQYF
TRBV28	TRBJ2-5	15	-	many	TGTGCCAGCAGTTCACCCGCACAAGGGGGAGGGACCCAGTACTTC	CASSSPAQGGGTQYF
TRBV18	TRBJ2-7	13	-	many	TGTGCCAGCTCACCACCGTCCAGCAGGGAGCAGTACTTC	CASSPPSSREQYF
TRBV27	TRBJ2-3	15	TRBD2	many	TGTGCCAGCAGTTCCCCGGGACTAGCAGGAGATACGCAGTATTTT	CASSSPGLAGDTQYF
TRBV9	TRBJ1-1	16	-	-	TGTGCCAGCAGCGTAGTCCCGCAGCCGCTACCCAATGAAGCTTTCTTT	CASSVVPQPLPNEAFF
TRBV6-1	TRBJ2-5	9	-	few	TGTGCCAGCAGGGAGACCCAGTACTTC	CASRETQYF
TRBV6-5	TRBJ1-2	14	-	many	TGTGCCAGCAGTTACGGTGGATCTAACTATGGCTACACCTTC	CASSYGGSNYGYTF
TRBV11-3	TRBJ2-6	18	-	-	TGTGCCAGCAGCTTAGAATACAGCCCATTCTCTGGGGCCAACGTCCTGACTTTC	CASSLEYSPFSGANVLTF
TRBV20-1	TRBJ2-3	15	TRBD2	few	TGCAGTGCTAGACCTTTAGCGGGGGGAACAGATACGCAGTATTTT	CSARPLAGGTDTQYF
TRBV6-2/TRBV6-3	TRBJ1-6	14	TRBD1	few	TGTGCCAGCAGACGGACAGGGGGTAATTCACCCCTCCACTTT	CASRRTGGNSPLHF
TRBV7-8	TRBJ1-6	16	-	-	TGTGCCAGCAGCTTAATGACCGGCTTAAGTCATTCACCCCTCCACTTT	CASSLMTGLSHSPLHF
TRBV20-1	TRBJ1-5	14	TRBD1	many	TGCAGTGCCAGACAGGGGGATAGCAATCAGCCCCAGCATTTT	CSARQGDSNQPQHF
TRBV6-1	TRBJ2-2	16	TRBD2	many	TGTGCCAGCAGGCTGACTAGCGGGGGTTTCACCGGGGAGCTGTTTTTT	CASRLTSGGFTGELFF
TRBV6-6	TRBJ2-1	15	-	few	TGTGCCAGCAGTTACGCCGGGGGACTGTACAATGAGCAGTTCTTC	CASSYAGGLYNEQFF